Given below is one TCR beta chain in context. V lost 6 bases and J 0 bases, leaving 15 bases between the germline ends. This CDR3 has 16 amino acids. Germline V gene data show CDR1 as MDHEN and CDR2 as SYDVKM. This sample was included in a study of blood T cell repertoires in COVID-19. Study-level information: Some COVID-19 samples were acute and others convalescent; all came from the United States, Italy and Spain. Sources were T cells, B-cell-depleted T cells, or PBMCs; the material itself was cDNA or gDNA.

The data were produced by immunoSEQ multiplex PCR, yet TCRdb's version contains in-frame clones alone and is incomplete. The sample lists about 97,000 clones, roughly 86% occurring once. Sequencing used peripheral blood. This chain uses TRBV28 with TRBJ1-5, with D maybe TRBD1 (5 bases). The sequence was collected from a human donor in a cohort sampled during active COVID-19. CDR3 protein: CASRYRDWYSNQPQHF. CDR3 sequence (DNA): TGTGCCAGCAGATACCGGGACTGGTATAGCAATCAGCCCCAGCATTTT.